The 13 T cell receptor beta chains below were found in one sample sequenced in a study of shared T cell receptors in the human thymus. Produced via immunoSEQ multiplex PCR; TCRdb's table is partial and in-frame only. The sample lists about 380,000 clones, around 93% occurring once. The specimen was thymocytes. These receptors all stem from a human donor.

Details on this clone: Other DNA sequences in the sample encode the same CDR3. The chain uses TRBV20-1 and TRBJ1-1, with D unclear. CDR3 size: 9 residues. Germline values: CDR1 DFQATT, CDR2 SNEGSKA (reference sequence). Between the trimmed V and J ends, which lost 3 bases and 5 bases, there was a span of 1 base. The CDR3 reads CSASTEAFF. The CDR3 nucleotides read TGCAGTGCTAGTACTGAAGCTTTCTTT.

The CDR3 DNA follows: TGTGCCAGCAGCGCCAGCTTTGGGACGGCCGATCGAGATACGCAGTATTTT. This sequence encodes CASSASFGTADRDTQYF. The chain recombines TRBV9 with TRBJ2-3; D possibly uses TRBD1 or TRBD2 (5 bases each). The V end was cut by 3 bases, the J end by 5 bases, with 22 bases between. CDR3 length: 17 amino acids. Germline V gene sequence: CDR1 SGDLS, CDR2 YYNGEE.

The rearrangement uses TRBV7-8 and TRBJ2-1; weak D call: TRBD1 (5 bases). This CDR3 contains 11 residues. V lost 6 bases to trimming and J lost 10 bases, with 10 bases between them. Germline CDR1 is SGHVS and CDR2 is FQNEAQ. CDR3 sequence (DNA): TGTGCCAGCAGTAAGGGGCCAGAGCAGTTCTTC. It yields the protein CASSKGPEQFF.

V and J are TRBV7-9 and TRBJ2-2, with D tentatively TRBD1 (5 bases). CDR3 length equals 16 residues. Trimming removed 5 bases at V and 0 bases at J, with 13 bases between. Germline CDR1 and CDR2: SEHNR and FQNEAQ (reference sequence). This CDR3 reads CASSERTPPNTGELFF. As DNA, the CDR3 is TGTGCCAGCAGCGAAAGGACACCCCCGAACACCGGGGAGCTGTTTTTT.

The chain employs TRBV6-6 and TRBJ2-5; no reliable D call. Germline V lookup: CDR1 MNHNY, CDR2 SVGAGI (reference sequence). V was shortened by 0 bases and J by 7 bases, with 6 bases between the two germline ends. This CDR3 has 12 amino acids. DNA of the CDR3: TGTGCCAGCAGTTACTCCTCGGGGACCCAGTACTTC. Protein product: CASSYSSGTQYF.

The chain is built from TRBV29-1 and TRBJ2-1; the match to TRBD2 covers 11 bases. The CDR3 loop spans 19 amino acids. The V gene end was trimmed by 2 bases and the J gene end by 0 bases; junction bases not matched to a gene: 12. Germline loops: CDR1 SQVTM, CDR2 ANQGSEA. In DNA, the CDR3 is TGCAGCGTTGAACCTCCTTTAGCGGGAGGGGTCTCCTCCTACAATGAGCAGTTCTTC. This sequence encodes CSVEPPLAGGVSSYNEQFF.

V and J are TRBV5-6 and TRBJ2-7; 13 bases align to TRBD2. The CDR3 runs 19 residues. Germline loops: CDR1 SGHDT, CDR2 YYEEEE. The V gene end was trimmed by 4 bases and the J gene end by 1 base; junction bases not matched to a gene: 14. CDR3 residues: CASSMGELTSGRISYEQYF. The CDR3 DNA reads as TGTGCCAGCAGCATGGGGGAGCTGACTAGCGGGAGGATATCCTACGAGCAGTACTTC.

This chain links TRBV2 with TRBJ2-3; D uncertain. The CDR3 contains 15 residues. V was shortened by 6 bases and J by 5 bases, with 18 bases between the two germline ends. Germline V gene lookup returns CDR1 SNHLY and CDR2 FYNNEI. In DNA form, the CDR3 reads TGTGCCAGCAGGCTGGGTGGGCCCGGCGGAGATACGCAGTATTTT. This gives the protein CASRLGGPGGDTQYF.

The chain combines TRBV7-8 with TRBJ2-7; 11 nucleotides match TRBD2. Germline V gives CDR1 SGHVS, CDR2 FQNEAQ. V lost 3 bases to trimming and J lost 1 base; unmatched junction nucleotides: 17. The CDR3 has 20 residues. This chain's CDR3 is CASSFHRTSGLVYGSYEQYF. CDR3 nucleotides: TGTGCCAGCAGCTTCCACCGGACTAGCGGGTTGGTTTATGGTTCCTACGAGCAGTACTTC.

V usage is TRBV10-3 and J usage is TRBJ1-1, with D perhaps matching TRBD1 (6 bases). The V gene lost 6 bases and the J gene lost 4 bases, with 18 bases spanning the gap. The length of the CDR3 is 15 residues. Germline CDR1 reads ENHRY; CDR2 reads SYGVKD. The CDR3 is CAISFGGEPSTEAFF. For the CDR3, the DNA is TGTGCCATCAGCTTTGGGGGCGAGCCTAGCACTGAAGCTTTCTTT.

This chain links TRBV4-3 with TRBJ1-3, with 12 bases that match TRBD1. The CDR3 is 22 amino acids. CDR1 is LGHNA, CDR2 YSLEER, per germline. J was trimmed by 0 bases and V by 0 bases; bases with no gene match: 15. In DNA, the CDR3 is TGCGCCAGCAGCCAAGAAGGCGGGCCGGGACAGGGGGCGCAGAGCTCTGGAAACACCATATATTTT. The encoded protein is CASSQEGGPGQGAQSSGNTIYF.

The CDR3 DNA sequence: TGTGCCAGCAGTGAACCTGGGGGAGCGGGAGATACGCAGTATTTT. Protein: CASSEPGGAGDTQYF. This chain joins TRBV6-1 and TRBJ2-3; a weak D match, TRBD2 (6 bases). Germline V gives CDR1 MNHNS, CDR2 SASEGT. V lost 2 bases and J lost 5, with 14 bases in between. The CDR3 is made up of 15 amino acids.

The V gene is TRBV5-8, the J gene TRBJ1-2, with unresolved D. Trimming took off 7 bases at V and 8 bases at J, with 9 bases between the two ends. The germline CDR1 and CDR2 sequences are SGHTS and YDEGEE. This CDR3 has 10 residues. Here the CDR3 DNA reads TGTGCCAGCCCCGCGCGGGGCTACACCTTC. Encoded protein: CASPARGYTF.